These 7 T cell receptor beta chains were all obtained from the same sample, sequenced in a study of CD8 T cells in Susac syndrome. RNA was extracted with the RNeasy kit, and a quantity of 0.5 to 1 ug was reverse transcribed using random hexamers. MiXCR was run by TCRdb on the immunoSEQ multiplex PCR reads, yielding one entry per CDR3 protein. The sample yields 95,000 to 150,000 distinct CDR3 sequences, 95% to 96% seen once. The sample taken for sequencing was CD4+ T cells from PBMCs. Receptors originate from a human donor with Susac syndrome.

This chain connects TRBV3-1 to TRBJ2-7; TRBD2 matches 9 bases. V shed 1 base and J 6 bases; nucleotides not matched to a gene: 7. The germline gives CDR1 LGHDT, CDR2 YNNKEL (reference sequence). The CDR3 is 15 amino acids. This CDR3 is CASSQAASGIGEQYF. The CDR3 region has the DNA TGTGCCAGCAGCCAAGCGGCTAGCGGGATCGGCGAGCAGTACTTC.

The genes are TRBV6-6 and TRBJ2-2; D call uncertain. V lost 10 bases, J lost 12 bases, and 9 bases lay in between. The germline CDR1 and CDR2 sequences are MNHNY and SVGAGI (reference sequence). This CDR3 spans 9 amino acids. CDR3 amino acids: CATSPQLFF. In DNA form, the CDR3 reads TGTGCCACCTCCCCACAGCTGTTTTTT.

The chain couples TRBV9 to TRBJ1-1, with D unclear. The CDR3 contains 17 residues. V lost 0 bases, J lost 1 base, and 16 bases lay in between. The germline V gene encodes CDR1 SGDLS and CDR2 YYNGEE. The CDR3 sequence: CASSVAIGGPSNTEAFF. CDR3 nucleotide sequence: TGTGCCAGCAGCGTAGCTATCGGAGGACCGTCGAACACTGAAGCTTTCTTT.

This chain joins TRBV5-4 and TRBJ2-6, with D possibly matching TRBD2 (6 bases). This CDR3 is 15 amino acids long. CDR1 is SGHNT, CDR2 YYREEE, per germline (reference sequence). Trimming removed 3 bases from V and 2 bases from J, with 9 bases in between. The CDR3 DNA sequence: TGTGCCAGCAGCTGGAGGGGTGCTGGGGCCAACGTCCTGACTTTC. Its protein product is CASSWRGAGANVLTF.

The chain recombines TRBV7-2 with TRBJ2-1; 7 positions match TRBD2. The trim removed 1 base at V and 5 bases at J, leaving 11 bases unmatched. The CDR3 is made up of 17 amino acids. The germline V gene encodes CDR1 SGHTA and CDR2 FQGNSA. Written as DNA, the CDR3 is TGTGCCAGCAGCTTAGTCCCTAGCGGTCGAAGGCACAATGAGCAGTTCTTC. Protein: CASSLVPSGRRHNEQFF.

The chain combines TRBV25-1 with TRBJ2-5; possibly TRBD1 or TRBD2 for D (5 bases each). Germline-derived CDR1 and CDR2 are MGHDK and SYGVNS. Between the trimmed V and J ends, which lost 7 bases and 5 bases, there was a span of 20 bases. This CDR3 comprises 15 residues. The CDR3 bases are TGTGCCAGCACCCTGAATCGGGGCGGATGGGAGACCCAGTACTTC. Translated, it gives CASTLNRGGWETQYF.

The rearrangement joins TRBV29-1 to TRBJ2-1, with D perhaps TRBD2 (5 bases). Trimming left V 4 bases short and J 5 bases short, with 6 bases between. The length of the CDR3 is 11 residues. CDR1 is SQVTM and CDR2 is ANQGSEA in the germline V gene. CDR3 amino acids: CSVGGNNEQFF. The CDR3 DNA reads as TGCAGCGTTGGAGGGAACAATGAGCAGTTCTTC.